The TCR beta chain under discussion was sequenced for a study of regulatory T cells in long-lasting Graves disease. Time point of the sample: persistent/refractory GD, antithyroid drugs over 5 years with positive TRAb. PBMCs were the source of the RNA used for TCR sequencing. V shed 4 bases, J shed 2 bases, and the junction held 4 bases outside the gene matches. The CDR3 consists of 14 residues. In germline, CDR1 is SNHLY, CDR2 FYNNEI. This clonotype was detected many times. Its antigen is as yet unknown. Study-level points and caveats: Accuracy may have been reduced by the small sample size. Favored gene segments in persistent disease were TRBV28, TRBJ1-2 and TRBJ2-5.

Assembly of TCR beta libraries relied on iRepertoire HTBI primers together with Arm-PCR of CDR3 regions. One entry per CDR3 protein results from TCRdb running MiXCR on the multiplex PCR reads. The repertoire holds 350,000 to 450,000 distinct CDR3 sequences, with around 21% as singletons. The chain links TRBV2 to TRBJ1-1; TRBD1 matches 7 bases. The source of this sequence is a female donor with Graves disease. The starting material was peripheral blood mononuclear cells (PBMCs), obtained when the disease was refractory, from a patient treated with antithyroid drugs. The CDR3 protein is CASSGQGGNTEAFF. The CDR3 DNA follows: TGTGCCAGCAGTGGACAGGGAGGAAACACTGAAGCTTTCTTT.